Described below is a single TCR beta chain sequence and its context. The target of this receptor is not known. The sample holds no much larger clone one base away, and base qualities are not on file. These data originate in a study of blood T cell repertoires in COVID-19 (dated by TCRdb to between 2020 and 2021). With regard to the full study: Samples from collaborators originated in the United States, Italy and Spain and spanned both the acute and convalescent phases of COVID-19. The prospective study material was composed of cDNA or gDNA derived from T cells, B-cell-depleted T cells, or PBMCs. The dataset comprised deeply sampled blood TCRbeta repertoires from subjects exposed to, actively infected with, or recovered from COVID-19. A freely available public database, intended as a resource for researchers studying the immune response to SARS-CoV-2, is where the repertoires were released. The samples were drawn from two sources: the first 160 participants of the ongoing ImmuneRACE study, and over 950 subjects contributed by 6 global collaborators. A de-identified subject ID, COVID-19 status, age in years and sex were almost always included in the sample metadata. Where available, HLA class I and class II types were taken from metadata supplied by the sample provider and were not determined by assay-based typing.

TCRbeta CDR3 regions were amplified from genomic DNA by means of the immunoSEQ Assay, a bias-controlled multiplex PCR. The published analysis was carried out like this. Within the assay, amplification of reference gene primers was used to estimate how many nucleated cells each sample contained. To quantify the absolute abundance of each unique TCRbeta CDR3 rearrangement, sequence reads were collapsed and filtered. For each sample, productive Simpson clonality was calculated as the square root of Simpson's diversity index across productive rearrangements. Held by TCRdb, this immuneACCESS table contains in-frame sequences only and omits some clones. Under half of the omission traces to an unresolved V gene where checked; the cause of the rest is unknown. V and J calls and clone size are given by that table; D and trimming were obtained from the DNA. In this sample the table shows some 200,000 clones, about 86% of which occur a single time. Jointly, the top ten make up 14% of the sample.

The collaborating institutions used their own protocols to collect whole blood in K2EDTA tubes. For TCRbeta analysis, collaborator samples were shipped as frozen whole blood, as isolated PBMCs, or as DNA extracted from either sample type. Results the study describes overall, beyond this receptor: Clinical and demographic metadata were provided uncurated, with the amount varying by source and participant.

The source is a man aged 30 to 45 with active or convalescent COVID-19. Sample: peripheral blood.

CDR3 protein: CASSLGQGATNQPQHF. The DNA sequence reads TGCGCCAGCAGCCTTGGACAGGGGGCGACCAATCAGCCCCAGCATTTT. The rearrangement combines TRBV5-1 with TRBJ1-5, and TRBD1 matches 11 of the central bases. CDR1 SGHRS and CDR2 YFSETQ are derived from the germline V gene. CDR3 length: 16 amino acids, cysteine to phenylalanine. Solely the CDR3 DNA is kept, with 48 bases framed from the first base. V loses 4 bases at its end and J loses 3 bases; junction bases beyond the gene matches: 6.